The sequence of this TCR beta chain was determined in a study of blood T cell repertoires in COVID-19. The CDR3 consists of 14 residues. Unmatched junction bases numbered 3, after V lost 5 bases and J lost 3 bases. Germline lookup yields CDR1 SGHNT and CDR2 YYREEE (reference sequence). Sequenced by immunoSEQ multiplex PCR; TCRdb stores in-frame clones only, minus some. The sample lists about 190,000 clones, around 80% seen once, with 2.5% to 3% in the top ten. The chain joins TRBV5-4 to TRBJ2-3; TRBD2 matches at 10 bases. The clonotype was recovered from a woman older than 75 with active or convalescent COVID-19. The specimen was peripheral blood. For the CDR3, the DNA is TGTGCCAGCAGAGAGCGGGGGGGGACAGATACGCAGTATTTT. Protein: CASRERGGTDTQYF.